This T cell receptor (beta chain) was identified during a study of CD8 T cells in Susac syndrome. Study-wide findings and caveats: The authors acknowledged that the study's TCR sequencing and HLA analysis involved relatively few individuals.

This clonotype has just a few counts. What it binds is unknown. With random hexamers, roughly 0.45 to 1 ug RNA was reverse transcribed. The CDR3 of TCR beta was amplified by immunoSEQ multiplex PCR across 54 Vbeta and 13 Jbeta. TCRdb redid the calling of the immunoSEQ multiplex PCR reads with MiXCR, one entry per CDR3 protein. The table lists about 300,000 distinct CDR3 sequences, around 83% of them singletons. Trimming removed 3 bases from V and 8 bases from J, with 21 bases in between. The CDR3 extends over 16 amino acids. Germline V CDR1 and CDR2: SGDLS, YYNGEE. The sample taken for sequencing was CD8+ T cells from PBMCs. The rearrangement joins TRBV9 to TRBJ2-1, with D maybe TRBD2 (6 bases). This TCR was recovered from a human donor with multiple sclerosis. The CDR3 reads CASSAWELGGRDEQFF. As DNA, the CDR3 is TGTGCCAGCAGCGCCTGGGAACTGGGAGGTAGGGATGAGCAGTTCTTC.